This T cell receptor (beta chain) derives from a study of blood T cell repertoires in COVID-19. The ends were cut back, 1 base at V and 0 bases at J, with 3 bases in the middle. The CDR3 has 13 residues. Looked up from germline, CDR1 is LGHNA and CDR2 is YSLEER. Only in-frame clones appear in the TCRdb table, and some are missing; sequencing was by immunoSEQ multiplex PCR. Altogether under 250,000 clones are present, around nine tenths being singletons, with the ten largest covering approximately 6.8%. The chain has TRBV4-3 and TRBJ1-1; no clear D. Sequencing was done on a sample of peripheral blood. The origin of this receptor is a woman aged 70-85 years with active or convalescent COVID-19. Written as DNA, the CDR3 is TGCGCCAGCAGCCAAGTTATGAACACTGAAGCTTTCTTT. It specifies CASSQVMNTEAFF.